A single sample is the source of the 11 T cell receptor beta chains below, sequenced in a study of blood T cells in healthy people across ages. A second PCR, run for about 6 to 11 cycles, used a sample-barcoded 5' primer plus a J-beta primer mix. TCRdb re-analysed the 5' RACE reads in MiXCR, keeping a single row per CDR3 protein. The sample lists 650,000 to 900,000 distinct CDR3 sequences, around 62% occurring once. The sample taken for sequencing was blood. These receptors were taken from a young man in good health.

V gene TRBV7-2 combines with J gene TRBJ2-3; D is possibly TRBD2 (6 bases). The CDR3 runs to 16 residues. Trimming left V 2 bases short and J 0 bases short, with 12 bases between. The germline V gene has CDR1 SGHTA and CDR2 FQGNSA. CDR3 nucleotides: TGTGCCAGCAGCTTATGGGTTAGCGGCAGCACAGATACGCAGTATTTT. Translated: CASSLWVSGSTDTQYF.

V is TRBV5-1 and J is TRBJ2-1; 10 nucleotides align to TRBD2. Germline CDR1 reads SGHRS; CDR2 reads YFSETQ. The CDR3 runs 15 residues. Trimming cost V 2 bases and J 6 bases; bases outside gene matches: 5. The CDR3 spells CASSLAGGRPNEQFF. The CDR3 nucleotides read TGCGCCAGCAGCTTAGCGGGGGGGCGACCCAATGAGCAGTTCTTC.

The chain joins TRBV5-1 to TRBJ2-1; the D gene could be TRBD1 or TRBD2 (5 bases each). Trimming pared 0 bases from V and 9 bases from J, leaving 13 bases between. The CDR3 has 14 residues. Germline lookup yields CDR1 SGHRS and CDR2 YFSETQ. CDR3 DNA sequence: TGCGCCAGCAGCTTGGTAGCCCAGGGACCTGAGCAGTTCTTC. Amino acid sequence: CASSLVAQGPEQFF. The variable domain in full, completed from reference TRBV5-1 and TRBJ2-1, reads KAGVTQTPRYLIKTRGQQVTLSCSPISGHRSVSWYQQTPGQGLQFLFEYFSETQRNKGNFPGRFSGRQFSNSRSEMNVSTLELGDSALYLCASSLVAQGPEQFFGPGTRLTVL.

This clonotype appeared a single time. This chain's CDR3 is CAWRGTDGWSGYTF. CDR3 nucleotides: TGTGCCTGGAGGGGTACGGACGGTTGGAGTGGCTACACCTTC. The rearrangement joins TRBV30 to TRBJ1-2; D is uncertain. This CDR3 is built from 14 residues. Germline assignment: CDR1 GTSNPN and CDR2 SVGIG (reference sequence). Trimming removed 3 bases at V and 7 bases at J, with 18 bases between. Variable domain in full (rest from reference TRBV30 and TRBJ1-2): SQTIHQWPATLVQPVGSPLSLECTVEGTSNPNLYWYRQAAGRGLQLLFYSVGIGQISSEVPQNLSASRPQDRQFILSSKKLLLSDSGFYLCAWRGTDGWSGYTFGSGTRLTVV.

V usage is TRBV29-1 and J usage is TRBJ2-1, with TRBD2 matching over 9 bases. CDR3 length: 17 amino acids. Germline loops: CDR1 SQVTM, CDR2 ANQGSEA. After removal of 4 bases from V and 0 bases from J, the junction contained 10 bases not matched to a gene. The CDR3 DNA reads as TGCAGCGTTGTTCTAGCGGGGTCGGGTAGCTCCTACAATGAGCAGTTCTTC. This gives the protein CSVVLAGSGSSYNEQFF.

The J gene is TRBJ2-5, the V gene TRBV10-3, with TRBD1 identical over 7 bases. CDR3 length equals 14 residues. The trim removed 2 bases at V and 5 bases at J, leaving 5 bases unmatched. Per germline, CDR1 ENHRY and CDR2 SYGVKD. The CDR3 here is CAISERGPGETQYF. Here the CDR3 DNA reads TGTGCCATCAGTGAGAGGGGGCCGGGGGAGACCCAGTACTTC.

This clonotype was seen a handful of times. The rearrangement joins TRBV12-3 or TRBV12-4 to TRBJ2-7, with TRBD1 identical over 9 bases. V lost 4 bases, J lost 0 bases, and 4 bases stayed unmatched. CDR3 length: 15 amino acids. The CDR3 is CASSYRDRVSYEQYF. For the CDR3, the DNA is TGTGCCAGCAGTTACCGGGACAGGGTCTCCTACGAGCAGTACTTC.

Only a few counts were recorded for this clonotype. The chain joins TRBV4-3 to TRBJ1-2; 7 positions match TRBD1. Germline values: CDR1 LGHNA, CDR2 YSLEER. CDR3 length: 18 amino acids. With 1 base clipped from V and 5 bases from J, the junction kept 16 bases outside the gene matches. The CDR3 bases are TGCGCCAGCAGCCAAGTCCTTGGACGGGACAGTTACCCTTATGGCTACACCTTC. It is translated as CASSQVLGRDSYPYGYTF.

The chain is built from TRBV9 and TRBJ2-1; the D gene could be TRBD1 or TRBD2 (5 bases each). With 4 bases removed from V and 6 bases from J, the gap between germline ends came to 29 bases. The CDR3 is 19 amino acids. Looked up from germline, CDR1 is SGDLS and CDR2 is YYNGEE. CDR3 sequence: CASSHDPFSRGTFRNEQFF. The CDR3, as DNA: TGTGCCAGCAGCCACGATCCCTTTTCTAGAGGGACCTTTCGCAATGAGCAGTTCTTC.

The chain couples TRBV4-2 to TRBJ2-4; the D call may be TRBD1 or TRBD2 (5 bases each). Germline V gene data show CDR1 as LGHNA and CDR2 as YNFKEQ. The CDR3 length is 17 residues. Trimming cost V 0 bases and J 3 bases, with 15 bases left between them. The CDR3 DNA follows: TGTGCCAGCAGCCAAGATCGTCGGGGACGCGTCAAAAACATTCAGTACTTC. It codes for CASSQDRRGRVKNIQYF.

The CDR3 DNA is TGTGCCAGCAGCTTGCAGGACTCCTACAATGAGCAGTACTTC. It yields the protein CASSLQDSYNEQYF. The chain carries TRBV7-2 and TRBJ2-1; weak D call: TRBD2 (5 bases). Matching the DNA end better, TRBJ2-7 makes the J call doubtful. CDR1 and CDR2 (germline): SGHTA, FQGNSA. This CDR3 is built from 14 residues.